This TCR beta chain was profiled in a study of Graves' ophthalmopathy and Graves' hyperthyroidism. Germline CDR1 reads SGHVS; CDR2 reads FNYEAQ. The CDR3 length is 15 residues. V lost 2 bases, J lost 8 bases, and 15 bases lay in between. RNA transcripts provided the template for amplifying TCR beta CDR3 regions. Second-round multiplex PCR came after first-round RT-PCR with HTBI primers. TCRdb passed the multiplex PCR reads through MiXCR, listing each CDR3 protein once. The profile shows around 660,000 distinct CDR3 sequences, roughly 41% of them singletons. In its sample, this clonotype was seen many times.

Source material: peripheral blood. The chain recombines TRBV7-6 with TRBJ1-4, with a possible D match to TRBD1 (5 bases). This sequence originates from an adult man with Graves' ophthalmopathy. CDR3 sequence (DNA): TGTGCCAGCAGCTTATTTCGGGGGAGGGACGAAAAACTGTTTTTT. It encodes CASSLFRGRDEKLFF.